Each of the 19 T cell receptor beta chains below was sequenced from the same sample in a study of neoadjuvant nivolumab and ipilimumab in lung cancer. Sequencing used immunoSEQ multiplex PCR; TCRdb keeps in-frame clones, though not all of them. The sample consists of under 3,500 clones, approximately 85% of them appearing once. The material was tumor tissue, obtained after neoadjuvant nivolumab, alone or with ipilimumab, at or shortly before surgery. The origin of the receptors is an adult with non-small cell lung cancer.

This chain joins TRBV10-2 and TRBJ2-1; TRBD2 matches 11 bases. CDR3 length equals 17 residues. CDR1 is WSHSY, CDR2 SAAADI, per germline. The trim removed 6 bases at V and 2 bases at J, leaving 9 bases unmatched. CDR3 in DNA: TGCGCCAGCAGCCCTCGACAACTAGCGGGAGCCTACAATGAGCAGTTCTTC. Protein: CASSPRQLAGAYNEQFF.

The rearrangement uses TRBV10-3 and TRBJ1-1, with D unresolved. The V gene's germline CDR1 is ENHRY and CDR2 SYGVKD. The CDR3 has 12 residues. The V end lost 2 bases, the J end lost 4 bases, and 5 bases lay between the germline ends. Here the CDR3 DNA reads TGTGCCATCAGTGAGCGGACCACTGAAGCTTTCTTT. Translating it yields CAISERTTEAFF.

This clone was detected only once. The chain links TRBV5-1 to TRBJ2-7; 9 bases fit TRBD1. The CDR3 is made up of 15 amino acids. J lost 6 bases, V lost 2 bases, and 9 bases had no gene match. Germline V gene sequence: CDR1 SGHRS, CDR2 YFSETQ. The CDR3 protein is CASSFGDRESVEQYF. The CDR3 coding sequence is TGCGCCAGCAGCTTTGGGGACAGGGAGTCAGTCGAGCAGTACTTC. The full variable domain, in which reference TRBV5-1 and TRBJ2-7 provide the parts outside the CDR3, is KAGVTQTPRYLIKTRGQQVTLSCSPISGHRSVSWYQQTPGQGLQFLFEYFSETQRNKGNFPGRFSGRQFSNSRSEMNVSTLELGDSALYLCASSFGDRESVEQYFGPGTRLTVT.

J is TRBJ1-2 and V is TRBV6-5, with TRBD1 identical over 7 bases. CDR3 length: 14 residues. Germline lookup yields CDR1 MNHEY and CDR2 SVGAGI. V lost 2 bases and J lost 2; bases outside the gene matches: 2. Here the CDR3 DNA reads TGTGCCAGCAGTTACCGGGGACAGAACTATGGCTACACCTTC. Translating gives CASSYRGQNYGYTF.

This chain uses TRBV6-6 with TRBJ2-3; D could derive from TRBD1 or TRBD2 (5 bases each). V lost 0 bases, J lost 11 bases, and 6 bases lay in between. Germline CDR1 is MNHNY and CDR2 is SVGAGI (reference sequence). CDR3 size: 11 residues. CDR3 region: CASSYSGGQYF. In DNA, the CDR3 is TGTGCCAGCAGTTACTCTGGGGGGCAGTATTTT.

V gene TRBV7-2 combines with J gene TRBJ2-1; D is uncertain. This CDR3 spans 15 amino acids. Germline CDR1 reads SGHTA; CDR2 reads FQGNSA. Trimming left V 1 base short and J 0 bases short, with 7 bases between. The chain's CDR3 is CASSLGSSSYNEQFF. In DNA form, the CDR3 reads TGTGCCAGCAGCTTAGGTTCAAGCTCCTACAATGAGCAGTTCTTC.

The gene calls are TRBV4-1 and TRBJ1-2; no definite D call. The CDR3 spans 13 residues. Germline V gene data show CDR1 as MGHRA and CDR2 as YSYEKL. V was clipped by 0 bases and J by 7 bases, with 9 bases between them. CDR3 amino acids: CASSQDKEVGYTF. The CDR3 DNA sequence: TGCGCCAGCAGCCAAGATAAAGAGGTTGGCTACACCTTC.

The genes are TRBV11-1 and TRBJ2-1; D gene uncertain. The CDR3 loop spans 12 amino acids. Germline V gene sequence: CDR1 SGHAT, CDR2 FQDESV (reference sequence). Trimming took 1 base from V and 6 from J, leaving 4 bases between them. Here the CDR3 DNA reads TGTGCCAGCAGCTTAGAGGTCAATGAGCAGTTCTTC. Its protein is CASSLEVNEQFF.

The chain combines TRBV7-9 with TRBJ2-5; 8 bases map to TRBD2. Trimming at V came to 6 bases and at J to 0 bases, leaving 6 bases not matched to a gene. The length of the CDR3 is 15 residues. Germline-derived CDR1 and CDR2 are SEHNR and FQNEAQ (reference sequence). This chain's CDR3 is CASSPLADYQETQYF. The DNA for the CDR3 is TGTGCCAGCAGTCCACTAGCGGACTACCAAGAGACCCAGTACTTC.

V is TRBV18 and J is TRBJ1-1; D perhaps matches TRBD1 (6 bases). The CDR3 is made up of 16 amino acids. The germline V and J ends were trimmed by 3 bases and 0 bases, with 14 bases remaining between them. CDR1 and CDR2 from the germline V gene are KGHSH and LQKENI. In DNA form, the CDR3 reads TGTGCCAGCTCACCGATGCAGGGGAACATGAACACTGAAGCTTTCTTT. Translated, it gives CASSPMQGNMNTEAFF.

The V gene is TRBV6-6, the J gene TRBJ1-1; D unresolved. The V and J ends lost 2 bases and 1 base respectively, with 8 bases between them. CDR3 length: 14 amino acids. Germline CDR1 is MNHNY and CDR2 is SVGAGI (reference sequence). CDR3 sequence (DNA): TGTGCCAGCAGTTACCCCCAAGGGAACACTGAAGCTTTCTTT. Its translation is CASSYPQGNTEAFF.

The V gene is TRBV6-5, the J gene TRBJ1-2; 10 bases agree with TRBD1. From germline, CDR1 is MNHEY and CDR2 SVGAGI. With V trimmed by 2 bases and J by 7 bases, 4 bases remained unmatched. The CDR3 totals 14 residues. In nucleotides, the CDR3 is TGTGCCAGCAGTTACACGACAGGGGGCTCTGGCTACACCTTC. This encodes CASSYTTGGSGYTF.

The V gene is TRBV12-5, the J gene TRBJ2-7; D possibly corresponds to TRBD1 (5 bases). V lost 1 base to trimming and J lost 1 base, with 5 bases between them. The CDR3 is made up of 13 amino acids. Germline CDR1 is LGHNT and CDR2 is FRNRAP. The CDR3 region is CASGLGQSYEQYF. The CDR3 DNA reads TGTGCTAGTGGTTTGGGACAGTCCTACGAGCAGTACTTC.

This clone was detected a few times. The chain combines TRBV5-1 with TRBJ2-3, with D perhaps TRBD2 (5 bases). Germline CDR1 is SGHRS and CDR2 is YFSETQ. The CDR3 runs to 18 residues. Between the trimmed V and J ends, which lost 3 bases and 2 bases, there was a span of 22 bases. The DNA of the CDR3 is TGCGCCAGCAGCTCCCACCTGCCAGCGGATAGAGCCACAGATACGCAGTATTTT. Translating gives CASSSHLPADRATDTQYF.

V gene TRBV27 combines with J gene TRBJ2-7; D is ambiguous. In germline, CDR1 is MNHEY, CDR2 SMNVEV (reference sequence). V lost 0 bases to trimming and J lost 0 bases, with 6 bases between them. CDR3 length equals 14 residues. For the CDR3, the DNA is TGTGCCAGCAGTTTATCCCTCAGCTCCTACGAGCAGTACTTC. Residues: CASSLSLSSYEQYF.

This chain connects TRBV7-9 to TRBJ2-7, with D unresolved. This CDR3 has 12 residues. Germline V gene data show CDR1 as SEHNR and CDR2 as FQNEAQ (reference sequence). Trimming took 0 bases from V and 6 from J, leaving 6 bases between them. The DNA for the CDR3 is TGTGCCAGCAGCTTAGCTTCCGGCGAGCAGTACTTC. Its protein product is CASSLASGEQYF.

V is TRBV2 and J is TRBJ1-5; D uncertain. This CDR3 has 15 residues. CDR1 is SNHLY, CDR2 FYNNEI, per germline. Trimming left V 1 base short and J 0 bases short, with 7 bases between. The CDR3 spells CASSEEAGSNQPQHF. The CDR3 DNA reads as TGTGCCAGCAGTGAAGAGGCAGGTAGCAATCAGCCCCAGCATTTT.

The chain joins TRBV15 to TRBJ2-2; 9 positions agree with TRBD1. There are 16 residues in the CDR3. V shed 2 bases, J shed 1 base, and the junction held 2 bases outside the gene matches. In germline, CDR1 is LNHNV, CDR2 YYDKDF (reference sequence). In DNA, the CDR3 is TGTGCCACCAGCAGAAGGACAGGGGTGAACACCGGGGAGCTGTTTTTT. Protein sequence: CATSRRTGVNTGELFF.

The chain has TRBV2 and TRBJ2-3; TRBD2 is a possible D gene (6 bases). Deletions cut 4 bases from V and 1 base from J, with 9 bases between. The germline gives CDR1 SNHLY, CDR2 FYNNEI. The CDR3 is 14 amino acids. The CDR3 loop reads CASSVGGGTDTQYF. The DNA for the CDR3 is TGTGCCAGCAGTGTCGGGGGAGGCACAGATACGCAGTATTTT.